The entry below gives a single T cell receptor (beta chain) sequence along with its context. What it binds is unknown. CDR1 SQVTM and CDR2 ANQGSEA come from the germline V gene. The CDR3 length is 10 residues. Trimming took off 6 bases at V and 12 bases at J, with 14 bases between the two ends. A sample-barcoded 5' primer and a J-beta primer mix were used in a second PCR of about 7 to 12 cycles. TCRdb used MiXCR to reprocess the 5' RACE reads, holding one entry per CDR3 protein. The sample shows about a million distinct CDR3 sequences, roughly 43% of them seen only once. This sample stems from a study of blood T cells in healthy people across ages. Findings and limits, study-wide: When set beside aged donors, long-lived donors presented more naive CD4+ cells and higher diversity.

Samples each yielded at least 6 micrograms of total RNA. The gene calls are TRBV29-1 and TRBJ1-2; the D is unclear. Sequenced material: blood. The sequence came from a man aged 25-45 years in good health. Here the CDR3 reads CSVPVGTDTF. CDR3 nucleotides: TGCAGCGTCCCGGTGGGAACGGACACCTTC.